This T cell receptor beta chain was obtained from a study of CD8+ T cells in alopecia areata. Study summary: Treated patients received oral tofacitinib, 5 to 10 mg twice daily. Tofacitinib was given for 6 to 18 months, then stopped for 6 months. The investigators scored severity in treated patients by the percentage of affected scalp area.

After isolation, RNA underwent reverse transcription to generate cDNA as the sequencing template. TCRdb's copy holds only in-frame clones and misses some; the assay was immunoSEQ multiplex PCR. The sample gives some 200,000 clones, roughly three fifths of which show up once; roughly an eighth is in the top ten. The treatment here: oral pan-JAK inhibitor, 5-10 mg twice daily. V shed 5 bases, J shed 5 bases, and the junction held 12 bases outside the gene matches. The CDR3 has 16 amino acids. CDR1 SEHNR and CDR2 FQNEAQ come from the germline V gene (reference sequence). This TCR was sampled from a human donor with alopecia areata. The chain joins TRBV7-9 to TRBJ1-5; 7 bases fit TRBD1. The input for sequencing was CD8+ T cells sorted from blood, taken at week 24, from a patient treated with tofacitinib. The CDR3: CASSPEGTAWDQPQHF. The CDR3, as DNA: TGTGCCAGCAGCCCCGAAGGGACAGCCTGGGATCAGCCCCAGCATTTT.